This T cell receptor (beta chain) was obtained from a study of T cells in Graves' hyperthyroidism and ophthalmopathy. Germline V gene data show CDR1 as SGHVS and CDR2 as FQNEAQ. This CDR3 region has 13 residues. V dropped 1 base and J dropped 1 base, with 3 bases sitting between them. There are many counts of this clonotype. RNA transcripts yielded amplified TCR beta CDR3 regions. Researchers ran a first-round RT-PCR on the TCR CDR3 using the HTBI primer set. TCRdb analysed the multiplex PCR reads with MiXCR anew, one entry per CDR3 protein. The sample yields 490,000 or so distinct CDR3 sequences, about 16% seen once. Patients showing uncontrolled infection, other autoimmune disease, pregnancy or lactation were ineligible. Diagnostic decisions used clinical symptoms, serum thyroxine and TRAb, thyroid ultrasound and orbital computed tomography. The authors obtained PBMCs from 10 ml of fresh peripheral blood.

Specimen: blood. The chain is built from TRBV7-8 and TRBJ2-3; no clear D. The source is a woman in her twenties or thirties with Graves' ophthalmopathy. In DNA form, the CDR3 reads TGTGCCAGCAGCTTAGTCCGCACAGATACGCAGTATTTT. Translating gives CASSLVRTDTQYF.